This T cell receptor (beta chain) is from a study of blood T cell repertoires in COVID-19. Patients at the Seattle site were enrolled during active infection and followed longitudinally. Measured with immunoSEQ multiplex PCR; TCRdb has only the in-frame clones, and not every one. The table has 250,000 or so clones, 85% to 90% seen once; the top ten hold around 2.3%. The CDR3 runs to 13 residues. CDR1 is SGHTA and CDR2 is FQGNSA in the germline V gene. V lost 5 bases to trimming and J lost 4 bases, with 11 bases between them. Sequencing was carried out using peripheral blood. This chain joins TRBV7-2 and TRBJ1-2, with D possibly TRBD1 on 5 matching bases. The receptor comes from a woman in her sixties with COVID-19, enrolled during active disease. CDR3 nucleotide sequence: TGTGCCAGCAGCCCCGGACAAAGCTATGGCTACACCTTC. Protein: CASSPGQSYGYTF.